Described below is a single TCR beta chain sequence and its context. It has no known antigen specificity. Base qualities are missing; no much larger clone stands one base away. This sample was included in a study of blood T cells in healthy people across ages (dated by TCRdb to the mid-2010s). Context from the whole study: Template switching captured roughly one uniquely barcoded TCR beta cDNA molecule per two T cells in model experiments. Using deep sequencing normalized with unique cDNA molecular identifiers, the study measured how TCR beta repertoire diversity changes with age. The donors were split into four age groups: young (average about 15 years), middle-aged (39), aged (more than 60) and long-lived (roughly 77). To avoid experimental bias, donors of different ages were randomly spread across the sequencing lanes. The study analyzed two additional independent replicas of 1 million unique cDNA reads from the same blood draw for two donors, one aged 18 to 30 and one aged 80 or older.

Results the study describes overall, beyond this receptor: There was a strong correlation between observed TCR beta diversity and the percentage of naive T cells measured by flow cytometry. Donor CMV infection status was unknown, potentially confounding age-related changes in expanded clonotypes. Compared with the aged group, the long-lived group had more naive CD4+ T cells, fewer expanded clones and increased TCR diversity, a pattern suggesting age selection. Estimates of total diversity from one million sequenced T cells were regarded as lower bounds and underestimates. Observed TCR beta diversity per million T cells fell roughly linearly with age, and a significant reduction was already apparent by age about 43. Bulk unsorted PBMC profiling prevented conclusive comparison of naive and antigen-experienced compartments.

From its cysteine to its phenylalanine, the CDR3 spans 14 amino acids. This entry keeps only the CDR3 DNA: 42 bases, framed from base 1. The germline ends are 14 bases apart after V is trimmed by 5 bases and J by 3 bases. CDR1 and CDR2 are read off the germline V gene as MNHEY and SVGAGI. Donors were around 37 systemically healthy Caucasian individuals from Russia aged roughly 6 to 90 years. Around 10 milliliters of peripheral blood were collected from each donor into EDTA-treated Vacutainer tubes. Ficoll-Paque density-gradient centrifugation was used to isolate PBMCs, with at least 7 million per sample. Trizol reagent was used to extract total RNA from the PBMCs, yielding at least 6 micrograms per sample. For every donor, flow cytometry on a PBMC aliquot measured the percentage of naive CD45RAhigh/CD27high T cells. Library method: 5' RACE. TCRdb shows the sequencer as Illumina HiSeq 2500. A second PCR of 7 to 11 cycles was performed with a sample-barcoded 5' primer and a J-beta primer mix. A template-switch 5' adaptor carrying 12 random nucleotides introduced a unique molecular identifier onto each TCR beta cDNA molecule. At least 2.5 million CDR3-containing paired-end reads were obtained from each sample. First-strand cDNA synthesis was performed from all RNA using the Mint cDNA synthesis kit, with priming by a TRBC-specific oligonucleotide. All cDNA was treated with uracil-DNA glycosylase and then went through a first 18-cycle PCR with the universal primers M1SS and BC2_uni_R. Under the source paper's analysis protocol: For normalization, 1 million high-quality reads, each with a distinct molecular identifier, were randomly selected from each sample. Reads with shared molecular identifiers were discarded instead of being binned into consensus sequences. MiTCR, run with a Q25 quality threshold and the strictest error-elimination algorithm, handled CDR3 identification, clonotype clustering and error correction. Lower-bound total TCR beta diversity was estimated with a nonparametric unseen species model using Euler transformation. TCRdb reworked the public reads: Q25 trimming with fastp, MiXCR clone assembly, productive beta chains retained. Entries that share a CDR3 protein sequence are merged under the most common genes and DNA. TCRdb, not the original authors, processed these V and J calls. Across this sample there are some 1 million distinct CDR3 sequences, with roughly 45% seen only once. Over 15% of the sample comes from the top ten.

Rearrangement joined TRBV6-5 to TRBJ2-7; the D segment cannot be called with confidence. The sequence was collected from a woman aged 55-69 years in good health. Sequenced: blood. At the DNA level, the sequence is TGTGCCAGCAGTAAGGACCCCAGGCGCTACGAGCAGTACTTC. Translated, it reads CASSKDPRRYEQYF.